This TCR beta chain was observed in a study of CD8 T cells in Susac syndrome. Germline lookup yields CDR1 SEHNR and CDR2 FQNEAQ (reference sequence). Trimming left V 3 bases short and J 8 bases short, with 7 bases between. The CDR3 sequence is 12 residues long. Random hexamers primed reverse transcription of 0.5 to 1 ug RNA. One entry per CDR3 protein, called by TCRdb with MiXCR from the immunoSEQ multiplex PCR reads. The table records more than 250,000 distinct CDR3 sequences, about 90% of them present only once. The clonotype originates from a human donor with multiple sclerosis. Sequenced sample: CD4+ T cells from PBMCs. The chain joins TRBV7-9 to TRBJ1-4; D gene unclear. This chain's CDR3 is CASSLKREKLFF. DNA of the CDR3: TGTGCCAGCAGCTTGAAGAGGGAAAAACTGTTTTTT.